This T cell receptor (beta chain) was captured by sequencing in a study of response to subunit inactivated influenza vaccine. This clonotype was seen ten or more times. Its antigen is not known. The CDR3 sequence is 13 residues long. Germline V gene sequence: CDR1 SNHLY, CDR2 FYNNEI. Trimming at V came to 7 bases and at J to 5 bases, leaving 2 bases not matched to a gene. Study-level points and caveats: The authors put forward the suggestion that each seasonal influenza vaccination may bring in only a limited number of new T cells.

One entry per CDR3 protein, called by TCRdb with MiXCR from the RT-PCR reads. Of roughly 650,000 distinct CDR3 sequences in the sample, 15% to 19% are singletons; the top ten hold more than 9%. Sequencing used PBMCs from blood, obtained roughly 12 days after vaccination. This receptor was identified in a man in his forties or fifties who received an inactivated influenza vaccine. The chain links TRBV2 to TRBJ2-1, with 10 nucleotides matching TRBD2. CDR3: CASIGTSDNEQFF. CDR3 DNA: TGTGCCAGCATTGGGACTAGCGACAATGAGCAGTTCTTC.